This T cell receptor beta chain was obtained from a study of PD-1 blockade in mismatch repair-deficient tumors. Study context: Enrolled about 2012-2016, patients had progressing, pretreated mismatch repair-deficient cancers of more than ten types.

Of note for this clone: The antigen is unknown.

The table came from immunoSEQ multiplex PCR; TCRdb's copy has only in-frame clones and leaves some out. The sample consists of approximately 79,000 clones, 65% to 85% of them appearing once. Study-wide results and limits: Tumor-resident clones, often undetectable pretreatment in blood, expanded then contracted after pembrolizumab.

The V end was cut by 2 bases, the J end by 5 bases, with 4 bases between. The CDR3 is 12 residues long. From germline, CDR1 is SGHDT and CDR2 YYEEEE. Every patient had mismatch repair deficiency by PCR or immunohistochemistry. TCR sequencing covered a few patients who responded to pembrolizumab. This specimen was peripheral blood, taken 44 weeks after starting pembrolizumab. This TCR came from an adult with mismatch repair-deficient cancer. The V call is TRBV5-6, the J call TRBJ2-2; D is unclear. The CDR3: CASSFYTGELFF. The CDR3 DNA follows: TGTGCCAGCAGCTTCTATACCGGGGAGCTGTTTTTT.